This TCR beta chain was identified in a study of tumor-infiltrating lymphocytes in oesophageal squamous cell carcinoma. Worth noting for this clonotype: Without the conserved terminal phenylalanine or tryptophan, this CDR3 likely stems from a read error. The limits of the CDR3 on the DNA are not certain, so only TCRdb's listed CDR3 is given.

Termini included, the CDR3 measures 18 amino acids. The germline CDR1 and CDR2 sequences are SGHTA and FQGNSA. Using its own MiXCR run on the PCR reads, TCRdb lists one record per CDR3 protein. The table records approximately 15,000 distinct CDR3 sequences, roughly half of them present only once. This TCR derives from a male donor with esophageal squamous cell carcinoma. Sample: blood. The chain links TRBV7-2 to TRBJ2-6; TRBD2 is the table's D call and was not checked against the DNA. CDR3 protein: CASSPGKGSGSYEQYFGA.